One sample yielded the 14 T cell receptor beta chains listed below, sequenced in a study of CD8+ T cells in alopecia areata. Treatment denoted: oral pan-JAK inhibitor, 5-10 mg twice daily. Isolated RNA was reverse transcribed into cDNA used as the sequencing template. Here immunoSEQ multiplex PCR was the method, and the copy in TCRdb shows in-frame clones only, minus some. Among roughly 98,000 clones listed, around 60% were seen once. The source material was CD8+ T cells sorted from blood, sampled at week 4, from a patient treated with tofacitinib. The receptor set was obtained from a human donor with alopecia areata.

The chain combines TRBV2 with TRBJ2-1; D is uncertain. This CDR3 has 15 residues. The germline V and J ends were trimmed by 3 bases and 0 bases, with 9 bases remaining between them. CDR1 is SNHLY, CDR2 FYNNEI, per germline. The CDR3 region has the DNA TGTGCCAGCAGTGATGGGGTAGTCTCCTACAATGAGCAGTTCTTC. This sequence encodes CASSDGVVSYNEQFF.

This rearrangement joins TRBV7-2 to TRBJ1-2; TRBD1 matches 7 bases. Germline trimming cut 5 bases from V and 3 bases from J; bases unmatched to any gene: 3. The germline V gene has CDR1 SGHTA and CDR2 FQGNSA. The CDR3 is 13 amino acids. The CDR3 loop reads CASSRTGDYGYTF. Here the CDR3 DNA reads TGTGCCAGCAGCCGCACAGGGGACTATGGCTACACCTTC. The full variable domain, in which reference TRBV7-2 and TRBJ1-2 provide the parts outside the CDR3, is GAGVSQSPSNKVTEKGKDVELRCDPISGHTALYWYRQSLGQGLEFLIYFQGNSAPDKSGLPSDRFSAERTGGSVSTLTIQRTQQEDSAVYLCASSRTGDYGYTFGSGTRLTVV.

This chain uses TRBV5-6 with TRBJ2-5; TRBD1 aligns across 7 bases. V lost 1 base, J lost 3 bases, and 6 bases stayed unmatched. Germline loops: CDR1 SGHDT, CDR2 YYEEEE. This CDR3 spans 15 amino acids. The CDR3 sequence is CASSLHLGQEETQYF. DNA for the CDR3: TGTGCCAGCAGCTTGCACCTCGGACAGGAAGAGACCCAGTACTTC.

V usage is TRBV6-5 and J usage is TRBJ2-5; TRBD2 matches at 12 bases. The CDR3 totals 16 residues. With 2 bases clipped from V and 1 base from J, the junction kept 2 bases outside the gene matches. Germline V CDR1 and CDR2: MNHEY, SVGAGI. Here the CDR3 DNA reads TGTGCCAGCAGTTACACTAGCGGGGGGCTCCAAGAGACCCAGTACTTC. As protein: CASSYTSGGLQETQYF.

The rearrangement uses TRBV6-6 and TRBJ2-1; no firm D call. V was cut by 5 bases and J by 1 base, with 9 bases left in between. CDR3 length: 14 amino acids. CDR1 and CDR2 from the germline V gene are MNHNY and SVGAGI (reference sequence). CDR3 coding DNA: TGTGCCAGCAGTCTCGTTGGGTCCTACAATGAGCAGTTCTTC. Its protein is CASSLVGSYNEQFF.

The chain couples TRBV18 to TRBJ1-1; 7 nucleotides align to TRBD1. CDR1 is KGHSH, CDR2 LQKENI, per germline. Trimming at V came to 3 bases and at J to 6 bases, leaving 16 bases not matched to a gene. This CDR3 comprises 17 residues. CDR3 in DNA: TGTGCCAGCTCACCTCTGACTCGGGACAGCAAAGTGTCTGAAGCTTTCTTT. Its translation: CASSPLTRDSKVSEAFF.

The chain links TRBV7-9 to TRBJ2-7; no clear D gene. There are 15 residues in the CDR3. Trimming removed 3 bases at V and 0 bases at J, with 12 bases between. Germline V gene lookup returns CDR1 SEHNR and CDR2 FQNEAQ (reference sequence). The CDR3 DNA reads TGTGCCAGCAGCTTCCGGGTGGGATCCTCCTACGAGCAGTACTTC. Translation: CASSFRVGSSYEQYF.

V and J are TRBV2 and TRBJ2-3, with D uncertain. This CDR3 spans 13 amino acids. V lost 3 bases, J lost 0 bases, and 4 bases lay in between. Germline V CDR1 and CDR2: SNHLY, FYNNEI. In DNA form, the CDR3 reads TGTGCCAGCAGTGATTCAAGCACAGATACGCAGTATTTT. It is translated as CASSDSSTDTQYF.

This clone was counted between two and nine times. V is TRBV7-9 and J is TRBJ2-5; D might be TRBD1 (6 bases). The CDR3 extends over 12 amino acids. Germline lookup yields CDR1 SEHNR and CDR2 FQNEAQ (reference sequence). V lost 6 bases and J 5 bases, leaving 10 bases between the germline ends. CDR3 amino acids: CASRGAAETQYF. CDR3 nucleotide sequence: TGTGCCAGCAGGGGGGCGGCGGAGACCCAGTACTTC.

V and J are TRBV28 and TRBJ1-5; no clear D. The CDR3 extends over 16 amino acids. Germline V lookup: CDR1 MDHEN, CDR2 SYDVKM. The germline V and J ends were trimmed by 8 bases and 0 bases, with 17 bases remaining between them. Here the CDR3 reads CASSLAWRYSNQPQHF. CDR3 coding DNA: TGTGCCAGCTCGTTAGCGTGGCGTTATAGCAATCAGCCCCAGCATTTT.

This CDR3 is CASSLEWGLGNTIYF. The CDR3 DNA follows: TGCGCCAGCAGCTTGGAATGGGGGCTTGGAAACACCATATATTTT. The genes are TRBV5-1 and TRBJ1-3; a possible D gene is TRBD1 (6 bases). The germline gives CDR1 SGHRS, CDR2 YFSETQ. CDR3 length: 15 amino acids. The V end lost 0 bases, the J end lost 3 bases, and 10 bases lay between the germline ends. Full variable domain (outside the CDR3, taken from reference TRBV5-1 and TRBJ1-3): KAGVTQTPRYLIKTRGQQVTLSCSPISGHRSVSWYQQTPGQGLQFLFEYFSETQRNKGNFPGRFSGRQFSNSRSEMNVSTLELGDSALYLCASSLEWGLGNTIYFGEGSWLTVV.

V and J are TRBV4-1 and TRBJ2-1; D ambiguous. This CDR3 is built from 13 residues. From germline, CDR1 is MGHRA and CDR2 YSYEKL. V was trimmed by 0 bases and J by 8 bases, leaving 8 bases between them. DNA of the CDR3: TGCGCCAGCAGCCAAGAGGAAGGGTATGAGCAGTTCTTC. Its protein product is CASSQEEGYEQFF.

The chain recombines TRBV5-6 with TRBJ2-7, with TRBD2 matching 9 bases. After removal of 4 bases from V and 5 bases from J, the junction contained 10 bases not matched to a gene. The CDR3 totals 15 residues. The V gene's germline CDR1 is SGHDT and CDR2 YYEEEE. CDR3 sequence reads: CASSGGLAPFDEQYF. DNA for the CDR3: TGTGCCAGCAGCGGGGGACTAGCTCCATTCGACGAGCAGTACTTC. The entire variable domain, with the rest obtained from reference TRBV5-6 and TRBJ2-7, is as follows: DAGVTQSPTHLIKTRGQQVTLRCSPKSGHDTVSWYQQALGQGPQFIFQYYEEEERQRGNFPDRFSGHQFPNYSSELNVNALLLGDSALYLCASSGGLAPFDEQYFGPGTRLTVT.

The chain has TRBV7-2 and TRBJ1-2; D call uncertain. V shed 5 bases and J shed 6 bases, with 10 bases lying between them. The CDR3 sequence is 12 residues long. The germline CDR1 and CDR2 sequences are SGHTA and FQGNSA. CDR3 amino acids: CASSPNPNGYTF. CDR3 coding DNA: TGTGCCAGCAGCCCCAACCCCAATGGCTACACCTTC. The whole variable domain, remainder taken from reference TRBV7-2 and TRBJ1-2, is GAGVSQSPSNKVTEKGKDVELRCDPISGHTALYWYRQSLGQGLEFLIYFQGNSAPDKSGLPSDRFSAERTGGSVSTLTIQRTQQEDSAVYLCASSPNPNGYTFGSGTRLTVV.